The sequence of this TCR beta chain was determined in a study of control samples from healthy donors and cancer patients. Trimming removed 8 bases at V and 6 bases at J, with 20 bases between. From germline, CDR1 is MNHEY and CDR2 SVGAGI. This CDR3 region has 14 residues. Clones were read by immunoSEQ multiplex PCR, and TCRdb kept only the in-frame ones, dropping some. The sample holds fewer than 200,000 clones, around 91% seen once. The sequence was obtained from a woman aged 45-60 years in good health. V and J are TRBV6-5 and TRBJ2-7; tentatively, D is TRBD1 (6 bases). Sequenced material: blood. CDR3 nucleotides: TGTGCCAGCGGACAGCGGTGGGGGAGTCTCGAGCAGTACTTC. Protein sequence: CASGQRWGSLEQYF.